A selection of T cell receptor beta chains follows, all from one sample in a study of T cells in Graves' hyperthyroidism and ophthalmopathy. TCRdb re-analysed the multiplex PCR reads in MiXCR, keeping a single row per CDR3 protein. The sample lists roughly 300,000 distinct CDR3 sequences; approximately 14% were seen once. Sequenced: blood. All receptors derive from a woman aged 25 to 45 with Graves' hyperthyroidism. Each CDR3 is given with its conserved first and last residue. Each record gives: J gene, D gene, clone size, V gene, CDR3 protein, CDR3 DNA. D genes are given only for firm matches. Some rows have no size entry. The others give once, few or many, or a class for an expanded clone.

TRBJ2-7,-,many,TRBV28,CASSLDLPYEQYF,TGTGCCAGCAGTTTAGACCTCCCATACGAGCAGTACTTC
TRBJ2-7,TRBD2,many,TRBV20-1,CSATSSGSFYEQYF,TGCAGTGCTACATCTAGCGGGAGCTTTTACGAGCAGTACTTC
TRBJ2-5,TRBD2,-,TRBV5-1,CASSTRLAETQYF,TGCGCCAGCAGCACCAGACTAGCGGAGACCCAGTACTTC
TRBJ2-7,-,many,TRBV6-6,CASSYSFRQVGDEQYF,TGTGCCAGCAGTTACTCGTTTCGACAGGTGGGGGACGAGCAGTACTTC
TRBJ2-6,-,many,TRBV25-1,CASSDGSSGANVLTF,TGTGCCAGCAGTGACGGCAGCTCTGGGGCCAACGTCCTGACTTTC
TRBJ2-7,TRBD2,-,TRBV15,CATSRDRTSGIYEQYF,TGTGCCACCAGCAGAGACCGGACTAGCGGGATCTACGAGCAGTACTTC
TRBJ1-5,TRBD1,many,TRBV28,CASRTDGTGIRAQHF,TGTGCCAGCAGGACAGATGGGACAGGGATTAGGGCCCAGCATTTT
TRBJ2-3,-,few,TRBV5-8,CASSGSPGTGADTQYF,TGTGCCAGCAGTGGTTCCCCCGGGACCGGGGCAGATACGCAGTATTTT
TRBJ2-1,-,-,TRBV3-1,CASSLSGTPYNEQFF,TGTGCCAGCAGCCTCTCCGGGACACCATACAATGAGCAGTTCTTC
TRBJ2-2,-,few,TRBV28,CASSPGARQGTFTGELFF,TGTGCCAGCAGTCCGGGGGCACGACAGGGAACATTCACCGGGGAGCTGTTTTTT
TRBJ1-1,TRBD1,many,TRBV30,CAWGRDRGQGTEAFF,TGTGCCTGGGGCCGGGACAGGGGTCAAGGCACTGAAGCTTTCTTT
TRBJ1-4,-,few,TRBV20-1,CSASPGVSEKLFF,TGCAGTGCTAGCCCAGGGGTTTCTGAAAAACTGTTTTTT
TRBJ1-1,-,few,TRBV20-1,CNARDQRQRRWAFF,TGCAATGCTAGAGACCAGAGACAGCGACGATGGGCTTTCTTT
TRBJ1-5,-,many,TRBV28,CASSSYRRNQPQHF,TGTGCCAGCAGTTCCTATAGGCGCAATCAGCCCCAGCATTTT
TRBJ2-2,TRBD1,many,TRBV6-2/TRBV6-3,CASSYDRGLYTGELFF,TGTGCCAGCAGTTATGACAGGGGCCTGTACACCGGGGAGCTGTTTTTT
TRBJ2-4,TRBD2,-,TRBV6-8,CASSWTRGYIQYF,TGTGCCAGCAGTTGGACGCGGGGGTACATTCAGTACTTC
TRBJ2-7,TRBD1,many,TRBV18,CASSSGQESYEQYF,TGTGCCAGCTCCTCGGGACAGGAAAGTTACGAGCAGTACTTC
TRBJ1-5,-,many,TRBV27,CASSLASIGTGGHQPQHF,TGTGCCAGCAGTTTAGCCTCCATCGGGACGGGCGGGCATCAGCCCCAGCATTTT